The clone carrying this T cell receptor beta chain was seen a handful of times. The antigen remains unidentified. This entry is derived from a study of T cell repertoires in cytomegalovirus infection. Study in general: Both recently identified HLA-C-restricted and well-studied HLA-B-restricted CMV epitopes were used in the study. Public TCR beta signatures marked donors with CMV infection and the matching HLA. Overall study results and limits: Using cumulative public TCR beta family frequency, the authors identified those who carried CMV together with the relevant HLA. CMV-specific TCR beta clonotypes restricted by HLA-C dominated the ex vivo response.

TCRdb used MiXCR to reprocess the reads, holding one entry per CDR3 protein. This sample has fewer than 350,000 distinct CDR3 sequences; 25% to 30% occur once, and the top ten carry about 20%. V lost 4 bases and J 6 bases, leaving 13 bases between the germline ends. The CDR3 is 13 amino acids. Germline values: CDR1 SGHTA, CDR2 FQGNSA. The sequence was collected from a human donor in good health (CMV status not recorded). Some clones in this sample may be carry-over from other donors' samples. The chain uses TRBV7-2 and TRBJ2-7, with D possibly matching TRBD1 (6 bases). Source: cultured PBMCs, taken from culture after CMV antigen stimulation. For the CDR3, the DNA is TGTGCCAGCAGCTGGTCAGGGGCGCTCGAGCAGTACTTC. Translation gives CASSWSGALEQYF.